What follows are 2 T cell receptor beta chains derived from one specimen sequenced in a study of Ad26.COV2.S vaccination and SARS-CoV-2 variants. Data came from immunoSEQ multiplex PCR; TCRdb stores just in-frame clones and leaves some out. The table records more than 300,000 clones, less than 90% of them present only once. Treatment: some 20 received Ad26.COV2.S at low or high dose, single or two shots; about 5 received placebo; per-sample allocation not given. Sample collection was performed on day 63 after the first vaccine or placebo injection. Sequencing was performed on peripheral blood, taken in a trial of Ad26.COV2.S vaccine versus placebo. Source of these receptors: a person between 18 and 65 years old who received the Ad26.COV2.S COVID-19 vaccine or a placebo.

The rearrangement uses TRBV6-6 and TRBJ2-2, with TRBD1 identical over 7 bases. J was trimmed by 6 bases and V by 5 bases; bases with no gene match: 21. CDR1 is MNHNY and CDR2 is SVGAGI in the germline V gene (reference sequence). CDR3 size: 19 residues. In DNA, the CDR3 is TGTGCCAGCAGTCCCAACCCTTCTAGGCAGGGGGTAGTGGCCGGGGAGCTGTTTTTT. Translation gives CASSPNPSRQGVVAGELFF.

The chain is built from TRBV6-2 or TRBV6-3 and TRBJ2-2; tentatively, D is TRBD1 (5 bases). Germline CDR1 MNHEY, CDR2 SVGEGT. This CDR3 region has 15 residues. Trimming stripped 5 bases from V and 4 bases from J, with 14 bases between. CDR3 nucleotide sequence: TGTGCCAGCAGTCTCAGGGTGAGATCCACCGGGGAGCTGTTTTTT. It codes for CASSLRVRSTGELFF.